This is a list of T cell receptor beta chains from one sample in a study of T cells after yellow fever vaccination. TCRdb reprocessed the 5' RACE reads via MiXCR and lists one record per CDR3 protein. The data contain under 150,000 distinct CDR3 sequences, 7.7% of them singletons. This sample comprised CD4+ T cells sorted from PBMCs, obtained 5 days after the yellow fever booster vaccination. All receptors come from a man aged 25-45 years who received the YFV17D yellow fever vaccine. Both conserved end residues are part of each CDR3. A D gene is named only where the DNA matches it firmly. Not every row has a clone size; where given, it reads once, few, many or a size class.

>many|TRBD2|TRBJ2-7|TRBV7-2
CASTAGGRTSYEQYF
TGTGCCAGCACCGCGGGGGGGAGGACTAGTTACGAGCAGTACTTC
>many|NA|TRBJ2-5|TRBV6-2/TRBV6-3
CASRALTGTQYF
TGTGCCAGCAGGGCCCTCACCGGTACCCAGTACTTC
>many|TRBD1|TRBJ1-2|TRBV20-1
CSARDPGTGGVYGYTF
TGCAGTGCTAGAGACCCTGGGACAGGGGGCGTCTATGGCTACACCTTC
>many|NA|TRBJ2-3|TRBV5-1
CASSPRDKTTDTQYF
TGCGCCAGCAGCCCGAGGGACAAAACCACAGATACGCAGTATTTT
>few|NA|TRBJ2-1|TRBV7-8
CASSLPSGRGGNEQFF
TGTGCCAGCAGCCTCCCCTCGGGACGGGGCGGCAATGAGCAGTTCTTC
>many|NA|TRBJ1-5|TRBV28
CATHRGGQVQQPQHF
TGTGCCACCCATAGGGGGGGTCAGGTGCAACAGCCCCAGCATTTT
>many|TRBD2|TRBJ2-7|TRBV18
CASSPGASGTYEQYF
TGTGCCAGCTCACCAGGAGCTAGCGGGACCTACGAGCAGTACTTC
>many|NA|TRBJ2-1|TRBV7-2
CASSLVVQGGEQFF
TGTGCCAGCAGCTTAGTTGTACAGGGTGGTGAGCAGTTCTTC
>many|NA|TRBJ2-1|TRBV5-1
CASRAPGESSYNEQFF
TGCGCCAGCAGGGCTCCGGGAGAAAGCTCCTACAATGAGCAGTTCTTC
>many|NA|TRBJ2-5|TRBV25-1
CASRLAVGETQYF
TGTGCCAGCAGGTTGGCTGTGGGTGAGACCCAGTACTTC
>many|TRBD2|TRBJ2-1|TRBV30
CACTPGTSGGNEQFF
TGTGCCTGTACCCCCGGGACTAGCGGGGGCAATGAGCAGTTCTTC
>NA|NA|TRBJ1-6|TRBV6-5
CASSYSPGPLHF
TGTGCCAGCAGTTACTCACCGGGACCCCTCCACTTT
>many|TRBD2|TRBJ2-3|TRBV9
CASSVGTSGRGSTDTQYF
TGTGCCAGCAGCGTAGGTACTAGCGGGAGGGGCAGCACAGATACGCAGTATTTT
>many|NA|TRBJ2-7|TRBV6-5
CASSYSEPRNEQYF
TGTGCCAGCAGTTACTCCGAGCCGAGGAACGAGCAGTACTTC
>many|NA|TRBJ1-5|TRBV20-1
CSAPVRSSQPQHF
TGCAGTGCCCCTGTAAGGTCGAGTCAGCCCCAGCATTTT
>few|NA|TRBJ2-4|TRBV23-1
CASNQGFLNF
TGCGCCAGCAATCAGGGGTTTCTTAACTTC
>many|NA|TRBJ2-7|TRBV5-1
CASSPMGGGYEQYF
TGCGCCAGCAGCCCTATGGGCGGCGGCTACGAGCAGTACTTC
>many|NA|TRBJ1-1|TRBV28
CASRVVRGDEAFF
TGTGCCAGCAGAGTCGTGAGGGGAGACGAAGCTTTCTTT
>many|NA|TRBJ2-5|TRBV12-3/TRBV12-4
CASSFGSYQETQYF
TGTGCCAGCAGTTTCGGTAGCTACCAAGAGACCCAGTACTTC
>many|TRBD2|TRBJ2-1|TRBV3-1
CASSQGLAGVSNEQFF
TGTGCCAGCAGCCAGGGACTAGCGGGAGTAAGCAATGAGCAGTTCTTC
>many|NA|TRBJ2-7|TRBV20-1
CSAPRDGVSEQYF
TGCAGTGCCCCGCGTGACGGAGTATCCGAGCAGTACTTC
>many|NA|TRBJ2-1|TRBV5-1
CASSPGTWGRNNEQFF
TGCGCCAGCAGCCCCGGGACCTGGGGCAGAAACAATGAGCAGTTCTTC
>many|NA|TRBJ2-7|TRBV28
CASTLDTFYEQYF
TGTGCCAGCACCTTGGACACTTTCTACGAGCAGTACTTC
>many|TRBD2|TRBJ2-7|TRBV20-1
CSASGLAGQYF
TGCAGTGCTAGTGGGCTAGCGGGGCAGTACTTC
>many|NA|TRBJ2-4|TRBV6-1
CASSPLGVPKNIQYF
TGTGCCAGCAGTCCCCTAGGGGTGCCCAAAAACATTCAGTACTTC
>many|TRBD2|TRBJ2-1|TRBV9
CASSASTSGYNEQFF
TGTGCCAGCAGCGCCTCGACTAGCGGTTACAATGAGCAGTTCTTC
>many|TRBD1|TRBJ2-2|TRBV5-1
CASSFQQGAFTGELFF
TGCGCCAGCAGCTTCCAACAGGGGGCATTCACCGGGGAGCTGTTTTTT
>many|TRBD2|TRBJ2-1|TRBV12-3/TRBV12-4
CASSLPGLAGPNEQFF
TGTGCCAGCAGTCTTCCCGGACTAGCGGGACCCAATGAGCAGTTCTTC
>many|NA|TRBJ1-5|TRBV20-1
CSARGQEPAGPQHF
TGCAGTGCTAGAGGACAGGAGCCAGCGGGGCCCCAGCATTTT
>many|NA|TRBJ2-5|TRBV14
CASSLSLGTQYF
TGTGCCAGCAGCCTTTCCCTCGGGACCCAGTACTTC
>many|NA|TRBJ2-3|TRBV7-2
CASSLWVGVTDTQYF
TGTGCCAGCAGCTTATGGGTCGGCGTCACAGATACGCAGTATTTT
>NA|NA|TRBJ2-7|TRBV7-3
CASQLGAGTREQYF
TGTGCCAGCCAACTGGGGGCAGGTACCCGGGAGCAGTACTTC
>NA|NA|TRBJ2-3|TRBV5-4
CASSLIGGEDTQYF
TGTGCCAGCAGCTTGATTGGGGGTGAAGATACGCAGTATTTT
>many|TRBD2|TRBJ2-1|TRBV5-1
CASSRQGGLAGATYNEQFF
TGCGCCAGCAGCCGACAGGGGGGACTAGCGGGAGCAACCTACAATGAGCAGTTCTTC
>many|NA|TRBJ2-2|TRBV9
CASSVGLSRGTGELFF
TGTGCCAGCAGCGTAGGTCTATCGAGGGGGACCGGGGAGCTGTTTTTT
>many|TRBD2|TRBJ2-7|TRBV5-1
CASSLGLLAGTYEQYF
TGCGCCAGCAGCTTGGGTTTACTAGCGGGGACCTACGAGCAGTACTTC
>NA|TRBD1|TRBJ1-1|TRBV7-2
CASRPPGQGAEAFF
TGTGCCAGCAGACCTCCGGGACAGGGCGCTGAAGCTTTCTTT
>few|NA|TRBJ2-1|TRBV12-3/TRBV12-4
CASSSGGVGIQEQFF
TGTGCCAGCAGTTCCGGGGGAGTTGGAATCCAAGAGCAGTTCTTC
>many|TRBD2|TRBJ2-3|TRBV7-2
CASSVSSGSGTDTQYF
TGTGCCAGCAGCGTGTCTAGCGGGAGTGGCACAGATACGCAGTATTTT
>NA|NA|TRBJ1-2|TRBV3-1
CASSQAGLLNYGYTF
TGTGCCAGCAGCCAAGCTGGCCTCCTTAACTATGGCTACACCTTC
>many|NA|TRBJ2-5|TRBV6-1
CATGGGVQETQYF
TGTGCCACGGGGGGCGGAGTCCAAGAGACCCAGTACTTC
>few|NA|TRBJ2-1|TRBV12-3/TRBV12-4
CASSFSRNNEQFF
TGTGCCAGCAGTTTTAGTAGAAACAATGAGCAGTTCTTC
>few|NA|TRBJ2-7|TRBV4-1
CASSQDRVDEQYF
TGCGCCAGCAGCCAAGACAGGGTGGACGAGCAGTACTTC
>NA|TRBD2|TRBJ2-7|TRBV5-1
CASSVTGGSYEQYF
TGCGCCAGCAGCGTAACGGGGGGCTCCTACGAGCAGTACTTC
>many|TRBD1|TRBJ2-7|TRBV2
CASRRQGLNEQYF
TGTGCCAGCAGACGACAGGGGTTAAACGAGCAGTACTTC
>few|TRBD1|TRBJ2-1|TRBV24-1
CATSDFVGTEFF
TGTGCCACCAGTGATTTCGTCGGGACAGAGTTCTTC
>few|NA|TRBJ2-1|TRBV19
CASSTRNKENEQFF
TGTGCCAGTAGTACAAGGAATAAGGAAAATGAGCAGTTCTTC
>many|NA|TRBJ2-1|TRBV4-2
CASSQDRGSNEQFF
TGTGCCAGCAGCCAAGATAGGGGGAGCAATGAGCAGTTCTTC
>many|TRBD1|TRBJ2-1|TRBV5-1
CASSLTGTGVFNEQFF
TGCGCCAGCAGCTTAACCGGGACAGGCGTTTTCAATGAGCAGTTCTTC
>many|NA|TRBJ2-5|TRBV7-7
CASGRVPETQYF
TGTGCCAGCGGCCGGGTCCCAGAGACCCAGTACTTC
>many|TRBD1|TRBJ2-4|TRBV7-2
CASRQTGARENIQYF
TGTGCCAGCAGACAAACAGGGGCGAGAGAAAACATTCAGTACTTC
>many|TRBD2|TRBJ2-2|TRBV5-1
CASSSGLASGELFF
TGCGCCAGCAGCTCTGGACTAGCGTCCGGGGAGCTGTTTTTT